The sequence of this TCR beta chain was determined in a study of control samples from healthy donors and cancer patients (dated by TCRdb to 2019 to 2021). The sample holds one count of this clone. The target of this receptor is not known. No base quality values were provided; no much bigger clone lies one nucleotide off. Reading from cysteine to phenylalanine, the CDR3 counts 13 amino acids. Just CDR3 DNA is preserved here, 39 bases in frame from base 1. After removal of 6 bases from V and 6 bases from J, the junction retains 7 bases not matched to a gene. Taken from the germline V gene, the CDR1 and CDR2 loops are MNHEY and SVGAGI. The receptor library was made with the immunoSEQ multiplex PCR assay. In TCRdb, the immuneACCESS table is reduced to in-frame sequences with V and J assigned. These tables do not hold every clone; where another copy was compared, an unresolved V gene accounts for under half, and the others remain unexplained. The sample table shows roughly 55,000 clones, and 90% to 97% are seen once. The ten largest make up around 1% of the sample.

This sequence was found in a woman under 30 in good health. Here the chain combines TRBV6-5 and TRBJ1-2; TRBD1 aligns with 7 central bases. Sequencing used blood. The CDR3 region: CASRTQGLDGYTF. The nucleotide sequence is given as TGTGCCAGCAGGACACAGGGGTTGGATGGCTACACCTTC.